This T cell receptor beta chain was obtained from a study of shared clonotypes between healthy human individuals. Study details: The composition of the donors was a couple of women and a few men aged 18 to 49.

Germline trimming cut 6 bases from V and 2 bases from J; bases unmatched to any gene: 4. CDR1 is MNHEY and CDR2 is SVGAGI in the germline V gene. The CDR3 consists of 15 residues. Method: immunoSEQ multiplex PCR; TCRdb's copy keeps in-frame clones and lacks some. The repertoire includes hundreds of thousands of clones, about 80% of them detected once, and about 11% sits in the top ten. This receptor was identified in a woman aged 40 to 49 in good health. Some clones in this sample may be carry-over from other donors' samples. The specimen was PBMCs. The chain recombines TRBV6-5 with TRBJ1-3; TRBD1 matches 10 bases. The CDR3 reads CASSRGQGAGNTIYF. As DNA, the CDR3 is TGTGCCAGCAGCCGAGGACAGGGGGCTGGAAACACCATATATTTT.